This is a list of T cell receptor beta chains from one sample in a study of T-cell reconstitution after alpha-beta-depleted transplantation in children. A single record per CDR3 protein comes from TCRdb applying MiXCR to the PCR reads. The sample shows approximately 130,000 distinct CDR3 sequences, about 9.6% of them seen only once. The sequencing here drew on PBMCs, mostly from graft donor cells, taken 180 days after TCRalphabeta/CD19-depleted stem cell transplant. Receptors originate from a girl under three years old who had a stem cell transplant for combined immunodeficiency, so the T cells may come from the graft donor. Both conserved end residues are part of each CDR3. Fields, in order: V gene, clone size, D gene, J gene, CDR3 DNA, CDR3 protein. The D gene is left open where the match is weak. The size of a clone is reported for some rows only, either as once, few or many, or as a class for expanded clones.

v_gene: TRBV10-3
abundance: NA
d_gene: NA
j_gene: TRBJ2-2
CDR3nt: TGTGCCATCAGTCCACGGGTTGGGGTTGCGAACACCGGGGAGCTGTTTTTT
CDR3aa: CAISPRVGVANTGELFF

v_gene: TRBV2
abundance: NA
d_gene: NA
j_gene: TRBJ2-2
CDR3nt: TGTGCCAGGCGTACAGGGCGGGAGGAGCTGTTTTTT
CDR3aa: CARRTGREELFF

v_gene: TRBV10-3
abundance: few
d_gene: NA
j_gene: TRBJ1-4
CDR3nt: TGTGCCATCAGTGACGTCCCCCCAACTAATGAAAAACTGTTTTTT
CDR3aa: CAISDVPPTNEKLFF

v_gene: TRBV4-2
abundance: NA
d_gene: NA
j_gene: TRBJ1-2
CDR3nt: TGTGCCAGCAGCCAAGTCCTAGGGTACTATGGCTACACCTTC
CDR3aa: CASSQVLGYYGYTF

v_gene: TRBV2
abundance: many
d_gene: NA
j_gene: TRBJ2-2
CDR3nt: TGTGCCAGCAGGCGGGACGTAAACACCGGGGAGCTGTTTTTT
CDR3aa: CASRRDVNTGELFF

v_gene: TRBV5-1
abundance: NA
d_gene: TRBD2
j_gene: TRBJ2-3
CDR3nt: TGCGCCAGCAGTCCCGTGCTAGCGGGGGGGATGTTGAATACGCAGTATTTT
CDR3aa: CASSPVLAGGMLNTQYF

v_gene: TRBV27
abundance: NA
d_gene: TRBD2
j_gene: TRBJ2-1
CDR3nt: TGTGCCAGCAGTTTGGGCACTAGCGGGAAGGCTGAGCAGTTCTTC
CDR3aa: CASSLGTSGKAEQFF

v_gene: TRBV7-6
abundance: NA
d_gene: TRBD1
j_gene: TRBJ2-2
CDR3nt: TGTGCCAGCAGGACTCCTCGGACAGGGAACACCGGGGAGCTGTTTTTT
CDR3aa: CASRTPRTGNTGELFF

v_gene: TRBV10-3
abundance: few
d_gene: TRBD1
j_gene: TRBJ2-3
CDR3nt: TGTGCCATCTCAGACAGGGCTAGTACAGATACGCAGTATTTT
CDR3aa: CAISDRASTDTQYF

v_gene: TRBV27
abundance: many
d_gene: NA
j_gene: TRBJ1-1
CDR3nt: TGTGCCAGCAGTTGGACAGAGAACACTGAAGCTTTCTTT
CDR3aa: CASSWTENTEAFF

v_gene: TRBV10-3
abundance: NA
d_gene: NA
j_gene: TRBJ1-2
CDR3nt: TGTGCCAGCAGTGAGGGAGCAGGGGTTTATGGCTACACCTTC
CDR3aa: CASSEGAGVYGYTF

v_gene: TRBV4-3
abundance: few
d_gene: NA
j_gene: TRBJ2-2
CDR3nt: TGCGCCAGCAGCCAAGATGGGGTGGGGAACACCGGGGAGCTGTTTTTT
CDR3aa: CASSQDGVGNTGELFF

v_gene: TRBV10-3
abundance: few
d_gene: TRBD2
j_gene: TRBJ2-3
CDR3nt: TGTGCCATCAGTGATCTTGTGGGGACTAGAGGGTCCACAGATACGCAGTATTTT
CDR3aa: CAISDLVGTRGSTDTQYF

v_gene: TRBV5-5
abundance: many
d_gene: NA
j_gene: TRBJ1-1
CDR3nt: TGTGCCAGCAGCACCGGGACATTGAACACTGAAGCTTTCTTT
CDR3aa: CASSTGTLNTEAFF

v_gene: TRBV7-2
abundance: NA
d_gene: NA
j_gene: TRBJ2-7
CDR3nt: TGTGCCAGTACGGGGGGCAGGGCCTACGAGCAGTACTTC
CDR3aa: CASTGGRAYEQYF

v_gene: TRBV7-9
abundance: NA
d_gene: NA
j_gene: TRBJ2-7
CDR3nt: TGTGCCAGCAGCTTATTGGCCAGGCAGGGCTACGAGCAGTACTTC
CDR3aa: CASSLLARQGYEQYF

v_gene: TRBV20-1
abundance: NA
d_gene: NA
j_gene: TRBJ2-2
CDR3nt: TGCAGTGCGCCTAACTCGAACACCGGGGAGCTGTTTTTT
CDR3aa: CSAPNSNTGELFF

v_gene: TRBV5-1
abundance: few
d_gene: NA
j_gene: TRBJ1-6
CDR3nt: TGCGCCAGCAGCCTGGAAACCGGCCGCTATAATTCACCCCTCCACTTT
CDR3aa: CASSLETGRYNSPLHF

v_gene: TRBV9
abundance: NA
d_gene: TRBD2
j_gene: TRBJ2-5
CDR3nt: TGTGCCAGCAGCGTAGGAGTAGCGGGGGTCCAAGAGACCCAGTACTTC
CDR3aa: CASSVGVAGVQETQYF

v_gene: TRBV20-1
abundance: NA
d_gene: TRBD2
j_gene: TRBJ2-7
CDR3nt: TGCAGTGCTAGAGATCAGCGGGGCCCCTACGAGCAGTACTTC
CDR3aa: CSARDQRGPYEQYF

v_gene: TRBV29-1
abundance: many
d_gene: NA
j_gene: TRBJ2-5
CDR3nt: TGCAGCGCCAGCCAGGGGACAAAAGAGACCCAGTACTTC
CDR3aa: CSASQGTKETQYF

v_gene: TRBV24-1
abundance: many
d_gene: NA
j_gene: TRBJ2-2
CDR3nt: TGTGCCACCAGTGACCCTAGTCGCGGGGCCGGCGGGGAGCTGTTTTTT
CDR3aa: CATSDPSRGAGGELFF

v_gene: TRBV2
abundance: few
d_gene: NA
j_gene: TRBJ1-1
CDR3nt: TGTGCCAGCAGTGGGCAGGCAGTTGAAGCTTTCTTT
CDR3aa: CASSGQAVEAFF

v_gene: TRBV7-2
abundance: NA
d_gene: NA
j_gene: TRBJ1-2
CDR3nt: TGTGCCAGCAGCTTAGCGTTCGATCTATCTTTCTATGGCTACACCTTC
CDR3aa: CASSLAFDLSFYGYTF

v_gene: TRBV29-1
abundance: few
d_gene: TRBD1
j_gene: TRBJ2-3
CDR3nt: TGCAGCGTTGGGGGACAGGTGGCAGATACGCAGTATTTT
CDR3aa: CSVGGQVADTQYF

v_gene: TRBV20-1
abundance: few
d_gene: NA
j_gene: TRBJ2-2
CDR3nt: TGCAGTGCTAGGATGGCAGGGAACACCGGGGAGCTGTTTTTT
CDR3aa: CSARMAGNTGELFF

v_gene: TRBV5-1
abundance: once
d_gene: NA
j_gene: TRBJ2-5
CDR3nt: TGCGCCAGCAGCCAGAAGGTGGATGGGTGGCAAGAGACCCAGTACTTC
CDR3aa: CASSQKVDGWQETQYF

v_gene: TRBV12-3/TRBV12-4
abundance: few
d_gene: NA
j_gene: TRBJ2-2
CDR3nt: TGTGCCAGCACCACCAGCCCCGGGGAGCTGTTTTTT
CDR3aa: CASTTSPGELFF

v_gene: TRBV5-1
abundance: NA
d_gene: NA
j_gene: TRBJ2-7
CDR3nt: TGCGCCAGCAGCTTCAGGACAACTGTAACCTCCTACGAGCAGTACTTC
CDR3aa: CASSFRTTVTSYEQYF

v_gene: TRBV6-2/TRBV6-3
abundance: few
d_gene: TRBD1
j_gene: TRBJ2-3
CDR3nt: TGTGCCAGCAGTTACTCGTACATAACAGGGGGCGAAGGGCTAGCCTACACAGATACGCAGTATTTT
CDR3aa: CASSYSYITGGEGLAYTDTQYF

v_gene: TRBV5-1
abundance: NA
d_gene: NA
j_gene: TRBJ2-6
CDR3nt: TGCGCCAGCAGCTTGTGGGTGGCTGGGGCCAACGTCCTGACTTTC
CDR3aa: CASSLWVAGANVLTF

v_gene: TRBV12-3/TRBV12-4
abundance: NA
d_gene: NA
j_gene: TRBJ2-3
CDR3nt: TGTGCCAGCAGTCCCGTCAGGGGAACGCAGTATTTT
CDR3aa: CASSPVRGTQYF

v_gene: TRBV18
abundance: few
d_gene: NA
j_gene: TRBJ1-1
CDR3nt: TGTGCCAGCTCACCATCGGTCGCAGGGAATACTGAAGCTTTCTTT
CDR3aa: CASSPSVAGNTEAFF

v_gene: TRBV12-3/TRBV12-4
abundance: NA
d_gene: NA
j_gene: TRBJ2-3
CDR3nt: TGTGCCAGCAGTTTCGGGACTAGCACAGATACGCAGTATTTT
CDR3aa: CASSFGTSTDTQYF

v_gene: TRBV20-1
abundance: many
d_gene: TRBD2
j_gene: TRBJ2-1
CDR3nt: TGCAGTGCTAGAGATCTTAGCGGGAGAAAAACCCCTTACAATGAGCAGTTCTTC
CDR3aa: CSARDLSGRKTPYNEQFF

v_gene: TRBV5-6
abundance: NA
d_gene: TRBD2
j_gene: TRBJ2-2
CDR3nt: TGTGCCAGCAGCCATCGACTAGCGGGAAGGGCCGGGGAGCTGTTTTTT
CDR3aa: CASSHRLAGRAGELFF

v_gene: TRBV20-1
abundance: NA
d_gene: TRBD1
j_gene: TRBJ2-7
CDR3nt: TGCAGTGCCAATCCAGGGGGCTACGAGCAGTACTTC
CDR3aa: CSANPGGYEQYF

v_gene: TRBV20-1
abundance: NA
d_gene: NA
j_gene: TRBJ1-2
CDR3nt: TGCAGTGCTAGAGATGGGGCCCCTGGTGGGCTAACAGACTATGGCTACACCTTC
CDR3aa: CSARDGAPGGLTDYGYTF

v_gene: TRBV3-1
abundance: few
d_gene: NA
j_gene: TRBJ2-3
CDR3nt: TGTGCCAGCAGCCAAGTGAGGAGTTATACGCAGTATTTT
CDR3aa: CASSQVRSYTQYF

v_gene: TRBV12-3/TRBV12-4
abundance: NA
d_gene: NA
j_gene: TRBJ2-7
CDR3nt: TGTGCCAGCAGTTTTTCGTTCGCGGTCGATGGCTCCTACGAGCAGTACTTC
CDR3aa: CASSFSFAVDGSYEQYF

v_gene: TRBV29-1
abundance: few
d_gene: TRBD2
j_gene: TRBJ2-4
CDR3nt: TGCAGCGTTGACGGGACTAGCGGGGGGGAAAACATTCAGTACTTC
CDR3aa: CSVDGTSGGENIQYF

v_gene: TRBV20-1
abundance: NA
d_gene: NA
j_gene: TRBJ2-4
CDR3nt: TGCAGCCCCGGAGACCCATTTGGGTCTTTAGCCAAAAACATTCAGTACTTC
CDR3aa: CSPGDPFGSLAKNIQYF

v_gene: TRBV5-6
abundance: few
d_gene: NA
j_gene: TRBJ1-4
CDR3nt: TGTGCCAGCAGCTGGGACCGGGCCGCAGGCGAAAAACTGTTTTTT
CDR3aa: CASSWDRAAGEKLFF

v_gene: TRBV12-3/TRBV12-4
abundance: few
d_gene: NA
j_gene: TRBJ2-7
CDR3nt: TGTGCCAGCAGTTTTGTGGTTGGAGAGCAGTACTTC
CDR3aa: CASSFVVGEQYF

v_gene: TRBV5-1
abundance: few
d_gene: NA
j_gene: TRBJ2-2
CDR3nt: TGCGCCAGCAGCTTCGCGGGGAGAACGAACACCGGGGAGCTGTTTTTT
CDR3aa: CASSFAGRTNTGELFF

v_gene: TRBV7-2
abundance: many
d_gene: TRBD1
j_gene: TRBJ2-5
CDR3nt: TGTGCCAGCAGCTTCGGACAGGGGGAGACCCAGTACTTC
CDR3aa: CASSFGQGETQYF

v_gene: TRBV20-1
abundance: few
d_gene: TRBD1
j_gene: TRBJ1-6
CDR3nt: TGCAGTGCTAGCCGGGACAGGGAGACTTCACCCCTCCACTTT
CDR3aa: CSASRDRETSPLHF

v_gene: TRBV10-3
abundance: few
d_gene: NA
j_gene: TRBJ1-2
CDR3nt: TGTGCCATCAGTGAGTCGAATGCCCACAGGGTGGCTAACTATGGCTACACCTTC
CDR3aa: CAISESNAHRVANYGYTF

v_gene: TRBV5-6
abundance: NA
d_gene: NA
j_gene: TRBJ1-5
CDR3nt: TGTGCCAGCAGCAGACAGGCGAGAATCAATCAGCCCCAGCATTTT
CDR3aa: CASSRQARINQPQHF